This is a list of T cell receptor beta chains from one sample in a study of naive and memory T cell subsets. TCRdb recomputed calls from the UMI-ligation and nested PCR reads with MiXCR, one row per CDR3 protein. In the table there are over 110,000 distinct CDR3 sequences, around 21% of which are singletons. The sample comprised naive CD8+ T cells from blood. These receptors all stem from a human donor in good health. Each CDR3 is given with its conserved first and last residue.

TRBV4-1	TRBJ2-2	CASSQPLIEFTGELFF
TRBV29-1	TRBJ2-5	CSVEDWASEETQYF
TRBV5-1	TRBJ2-1	CASSSPGGLEQFF
TRBV7-9	TRBJ2-7	CASSLGVMGQGTYEQYF
TRBV12-3/TRBV12-4	TRBJ1-1	CASSFIGQGNTEAFF
TRBV12-3/TRBV12-4	TRBJ1-5	CASSFGTGAQPQHF
TRBV5-1	TRBJ2-7	CASSLGATSSYEQYF
TRBV5-5	TRBJ2-1	CASARASAQRNEQFF
TRBV14	TRBJ2-7	CASSQVAGQGPYEQYF
TRBV27	TRBJ2-2	CASRHTAGGPAGELFF
TRBV12-3/TRBV12-4	TRBJ2-2	CASSSEPVVSGELFF
TRBV29-1	TRBJ2-3	CSVELGLAGDEDTQYF
TRBV27	TRBJ2-7	CASSPGGLTSPGQGFLFGYEQYF
TRBV5-6	TRBJ1-5	CASSADANNQPQHF
TRBV11-2	TRBJ2-1	CASSLVPGQGTRPANEQFF
TRBV3-1	TRBJ1-1	CASSRPPGQGVPEAFF
TRBV2	TRBJ1-4	CASSDLRQGHEKLFF
TRBV9	TRBJ1-3	CASSDSSGNTIYF
TRBV2	TRBJ2-7	CASSAGRQIHEQYF
TRBV28	TRBJ2-1	CASSFPRDNEQFF
TRBV11-3	TRBJ2-3	CASKSRESSTDTQYF